These 15 T cell receptor beta chains share one sample of origin, sequenced in a study of T cell changes during pregnancy in multiple sclerosis. Here immunoSEQ multiplex PCR was the method, and the copy in TCRdb shows in-frame clones only, minus some. The sample lists about 68,000 clones; approximately 90% were seen once. The specimen comprised peripheral blood, sampled in the third trimester of pregnancy. Receptors originate from a female donor with multiple sclerosis, enrolled in a pregnancy study.

The genes are TRBV25-1 and TRBJ2-5; 8 bases are shared with TRBD1. The CDR3 spans 16 residues. Losses at the gene ends were 0 bases for V and 4 bases for J; bases not matched to a gene: 7. The germline V gene has CDR1 MGHDK and CDR2 SYGVNS. The CDR3 nucleotides are TGTGCCAGCAGTGAATATCCAGGGGGCTGGGTAGAGACCCAGTACTTC. Amino acid sequence: CASSEYPGGWVETQYF.

This chain uses TRBV4-2 with TRBJ2-7, with 8 bases aligning to TRBD1. This CDR3 has 15 residues. Germline V CDR1 and CDR2: LGHNA, YNFKEQ. J was trimmed by 4 bases and V by 5 bases; bases with no gene match: 10. The CDR3 loop reads CASSSQFGQGYEQYF. The CDR3 nucleotides read TGTGCCAGCAGCTCCCAGTTTGGACAGGGATACGAGCAGTACTTC.

This chain links TRBV6-1 with TRBJ2-3, with D maybe TRBD2 (7 bases). There are 14 residues in the CDR3. The germline CDR1 and CDR2 sequences are MNHNS and SASEGT. Between the trimmed V and J ends, which lost 5 bases and 4 bases, there was a span of 13 bases. The CDR3 loop reads CASSKTGGPDTQYF. DNA of the CDR3: TGTGCCAGCAGTAAGACGGGGGGCCCAGATACGCAGTATTTT.

V is TRBV4-1 and J is TRBJ2-7, with D perhaps matching TRBD1 (5 bases). The CDR3 runs to 13 residues. V shed 3 bases and J shed 0 bases, with 6 bases lying between them. Germline V lookup: CDR1 MGHRA, CDR2 YSYEKL. The CDR3 nucleotides are TGCGCCAGCAGCCAGGACACCTCCTACGAGCAGTACTTC. This sequence encodes CASSQDTSYEQYF.

V usage is TRBV30 and J usage is TRBJ1-2, with D unclear. Germline CDR1 and CDR2: GTSNPN and SVGIG (reference sequence). V lost 0 bases, J lost 4 bases, and 12 bases lay in between. The CDR3 extends over 14 amino acids. The CDR3 coding sequence is TGTGCCTGGAGTGTAGGAGATCCCGGCTATGGCTACACCTTC. Translating gives CAWSVGDPGYGYTF.

The chain is built from TRBV7-2 and TRBJ1-3, with D possibly matching TRBD1 (5 bases). Per the germline V gene, CDR1 is SGHTA and CDR2 is FQGNSA. The CDR3 length is 18 residues. Trimming stripped 1 base from V and 0 bases from J, with 16 bases between. CDR3 in DNA: TGTGCCAGCAGCTTAGGGTTGGGGCTGGCAGGCTCTGGAAACACCATATATTTT. As protein: CASSLGLGLAGSGNTIYF.

The chain recombines TRBV7-9 with TRBJ1-1; tentative D call: TRBD1 (5 bases). V was clipped by 8 bases and J by 0 bases, with 13 bases between them. CDR1 is SEHNR, CDR2 FQNEAQ, per germline (reference sequence). This CDR3 is 14 amino acids long. CDR3 sequence (DNA): TGTGCCAGCCTTGGGGGACTCCTGAACACTGAAGCTTTCTTT. Translated: CASLGGLLNTEAFF.

This clone appeared once. The V gene is TRBV19, the J gene TRBJ1-1, with 8 bases that match TRBD1. Trimming at V came to 6 bases and at J to 4 bases, leaving 4 bases not matched to a gene. The germline CDR1 and CDR2 sequences are LNHDA and SQIVND (reference sequence). This CDR3 has 13 amino acids. This CDR3 is CASSLQGGTEAFF. The CDR3 region has the DNA TGTGCCAGTAGCCTACAGGGGGGCACTGAAGCTTTCTTT.

Points on this clone: The sample holds other DNA sequences that translate to the same CDR3. J is TRBJ2-3 and V is TRBV5-1, with 10 bases fitting TRBD2. CDR3 length equals 17 residues. Trimming removed 4 bases from V and 4 bases from J; junction bases left unmatched: 12. The V gene's germline CDR1 is SGHRS and CDR2 YFSETQ. CDR3 DNA sequence: TGCGCCAGCAGCCTTTCCCCTAGCGGGAGACGAGCAGATACGCAGTATTTT. Its protein is CASSLSPSGRRADTQYF.

This clone was counted only a few times. The V and J genes are TRBV7-9 and TRBJ1-4; possible D gene TRBD1, 5 bases. CDR3 length: 14 amino acids. Deletions cut 3 bases from V and 1 base from J, with 6 bases between. CDR1 is SEHNR, CDR2 FQNEAQ, per germline (reference sequence). CDR3 residues: CASSLGGTNEKLFF. The CDR3 bases are TGTGCCAGCAGCTTGGGGGGAACTAATGAAAAACTGTTTTTT. The variable domain in full, completed from reference TRBV7-9 and TRBJ1-4, reads DTGVSQNPRHKITKRGQNVTFRCDPISEHNRLYWYRQTLGQGPEFLTYFQNEAQLEKSRLLSDRFSAERPKGSFSTLEIQRTEQGDSAMYLCASSLGGTNEKLFFGSGTQLSVL.

V usage is TRBV7-9 and J usage is TRBJ2-3; TRBD1 aligns across 9 bases. The CDR3 length is 14 residues. Germline V gives CDR1 SEHNR, CDR2 FQNEAQ (reference sequence). V was pared by 5 bases and J by 6 bases, with 6 bases of the junction left unmatched. The CDR3 loop is CASSIQGAGDTQYF. CDR3 coding DNA: TGTGCCAGCAGCATACAGGGGGCAGGGGATACGCAGTATTTT.

The CDR3 region is CASTWDTGTEAFF. The CDR3 region has the DNA TGTGCCAGCACCTGGGACACGGGAACTGAAGCTTTCTTT. This chain uses TRBV6-5 with TRBJ1-1; D perhaps matches TRBD1 (6 bases). The germline V gene encodes CDR1 MNHEY and CDR2 SVGAGI. The V and J ends lost 7 bases and 5 bases respectively, with 14 bases between them. This CDR3 has 13 residues.

The count of this clone is one. V gene TRBV5-5 combines with J gene TRBJ1-2; 7 positions match TRBD1. The ends lost 4 bases at V and 3 bases at J; junction bases unmatched: 6. The CDR3 has 14 residues. The germline CDR1 and CDR2 sequences are SGHKS and YYEKEE (reference sequence). This chain's CDR3 is CASSVGQDDYGYTF. In DNA, the CDR3 is TGTGCCAGCAGCGTCGGACAGGACGACTATGGCTACACCTTC. Looking up the rest from reference TRBV5-5 and TRBJ1-2 gives the full variable domain: DAGVTQSPTHLIKTRGQQVTLRCSPISGHKSVSWYQQVLGQGPQFIFQYYEKEERGRGNFPDRFSARQFPNYSSELNVNALLLGDSALYLCASSVGQDDYGYTFGSGTRLTVV.

The chain couples TRBV5-1 to TRBJ1-1; 7 bases map to TRBD1. There are 15 residues in the CDR3. Trimming at V came to 3 bases and at J to 5 bases, leaving 10 bases not matched to a gene. The germline V gene has CDR1 SGHRS and CDR2 YFSETQ. CDR3 coding DNA: TGCGCCAGCAGCTGGTACAAGGGGGCTGGTACTGAAGCTTTCTTT. Translating gives CASSWYKGAGTEAFF. Variable domain in full (rest from reference TRBV5-1 and TRBJ1-1): KAGVTQTPRYLIKTRGQQVTLSCSPISGHRSVSWYQQTPGQGLQFLFEYFSETQRNKGNFPGRFSGRQFSNSRSEMNVSTLELGDSALYLCASSWYKGAGTEAFFGQGTRLTVV.

This chain connects TRBV7-2 to TRBJ1-5; possibly TRBD1 for D (5 bases). Germline-derived CDR1 and CDR2 are SGHTA and FQGNSA. The germline V and J ends were trimmed by 0 bases and 0 bases, with 6 bases remaining between them. The CDR3 is 15 residues long. This CDR3 reads CASSLARDSNQPQHF. The CDR3 DNA reads TGTGCCAGCAGCTTAGCCAGGGATAGCAATCAGCCCCAGCATTTT.